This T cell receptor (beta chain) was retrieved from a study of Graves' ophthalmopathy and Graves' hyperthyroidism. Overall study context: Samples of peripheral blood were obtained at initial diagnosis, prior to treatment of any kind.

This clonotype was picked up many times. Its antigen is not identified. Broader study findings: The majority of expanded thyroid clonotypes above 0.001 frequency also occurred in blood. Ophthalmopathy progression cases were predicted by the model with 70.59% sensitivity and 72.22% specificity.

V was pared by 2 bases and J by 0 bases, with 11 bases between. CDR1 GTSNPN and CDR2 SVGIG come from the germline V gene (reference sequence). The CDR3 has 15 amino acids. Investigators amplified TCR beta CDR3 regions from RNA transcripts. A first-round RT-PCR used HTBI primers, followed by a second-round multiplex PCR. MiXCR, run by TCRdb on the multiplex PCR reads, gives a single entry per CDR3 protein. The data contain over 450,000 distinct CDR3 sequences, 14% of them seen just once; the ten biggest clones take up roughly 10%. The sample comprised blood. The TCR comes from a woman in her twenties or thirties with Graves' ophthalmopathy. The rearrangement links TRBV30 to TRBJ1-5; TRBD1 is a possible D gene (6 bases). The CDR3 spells CAWSRGHHSNQPQHF. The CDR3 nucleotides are TGTGCCTGGAGTAGGGGACACCATAGCAATCAGCCCCAGCATTTT.